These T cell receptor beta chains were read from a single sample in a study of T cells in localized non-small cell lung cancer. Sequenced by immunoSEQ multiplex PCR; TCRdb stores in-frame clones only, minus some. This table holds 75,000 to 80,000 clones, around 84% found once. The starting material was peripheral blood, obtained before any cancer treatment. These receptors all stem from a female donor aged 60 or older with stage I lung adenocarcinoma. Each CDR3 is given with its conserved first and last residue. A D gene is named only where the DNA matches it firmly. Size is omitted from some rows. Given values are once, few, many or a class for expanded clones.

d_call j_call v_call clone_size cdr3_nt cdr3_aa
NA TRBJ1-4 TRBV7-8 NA TGTGCCAGCAGCTTGGGGGGGACTAATGAAAAACTGTTTTTT CASSLGGTNEKLFF
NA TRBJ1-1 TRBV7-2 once TGTGCCAGCAGCCCACTACATGGGGGTTCTACTGAAGCTTTCTTT CASSPLHGGSTEAFF
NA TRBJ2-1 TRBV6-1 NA TGTGCCAGTTTGACATCAGGGCAATCCTACAATGAGCAGTTCTTC CASLTSGQSYNEQFF
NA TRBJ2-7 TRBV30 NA TGTGCCTGGGGGATGGGTTACGAGCAGTACTTC CAWGMGYEQYF
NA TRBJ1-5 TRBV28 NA TGTGCCAGCAGTCCTCAGAGAGGCAATCAGCCCCAGCATTTT CASSPQRGNQPQHF
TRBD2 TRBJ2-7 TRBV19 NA TGTGCCAGTAGAGCAGGGAGCGGGGCCGAGCAGTACTTC CASRAGSGAEQYF
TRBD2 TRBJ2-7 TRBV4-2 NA TGTGCCAGCAGCCAAGGTATAAGCGGGAGTAGAGAGCAGTACTTC CASSQGISGSREQYF
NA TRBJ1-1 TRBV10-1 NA TGCGCCAGCAGTGGTAAAGCTTTCTTT CASSGKAFF
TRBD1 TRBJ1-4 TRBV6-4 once TGTGCCAGCAGTGACCCTATTTTGCCGGGACAGGGGGCAGGGGGGGAAAAACTGTTTTTT CASSDPILPGQGAGGEKLFF
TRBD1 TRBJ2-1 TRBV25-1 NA TGTGCCAGCAGTGGGACCGGGACAGGGGGACTCAATGAGCAGTTCTTC CASSGTGTGGLNEQFF
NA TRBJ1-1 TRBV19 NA TGTGCCAGTAGCGTGAACACTGAAGCTTTCTTT CASSVNTEAFF
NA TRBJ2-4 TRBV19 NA TGTGCCAGTAGTATAGAGGGTATGGCCAAAAACATTCAGTACTTC CASSIEGMAKNIQYF
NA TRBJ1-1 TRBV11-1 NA TGTGCCAGCATCCCCTTCGGCGGGGGAACTGAAGCTTTCTTT CASIPFGGGTEAFF
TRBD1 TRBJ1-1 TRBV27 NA TGTGCCAGCAGTCCCAGGACAGGGTTGGTTTACTCTGAAGCTTTCTTT CASSPRTGLVYSEAFF
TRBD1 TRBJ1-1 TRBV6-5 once TGTGCCAGCAGTCTTACAGGGGGCATCACTGAAGCTTTCTTT CASSLTGGITEAFF
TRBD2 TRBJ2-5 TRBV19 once TGTGCCAGTAGTAAATTGGCGGGGGTGTTGCCAGGCCAAGAGACCCAGTACTTC CASSKLAGVLPGQETQYF
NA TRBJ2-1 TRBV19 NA TGTGCCAGTAGTATCCAGCCCTCCTACAATGAGCAGTTCTTC CASSIQPSYNEQFF
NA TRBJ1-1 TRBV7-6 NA TGTGCCAGCAGCTTCGGGGGCTTGAACACTGAAGCTTTCTTT CASSFGGLNTEAFF
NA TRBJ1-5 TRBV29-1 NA TGCAGCGTCAGAGACAGCAATAGCAATCAGCCCCAGCATTTT CSVRDSNSNQPQHF
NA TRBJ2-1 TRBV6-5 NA TGTGCCAGCAGTTATCCAGGCTACAATGAGCAGTTCTTC CASSYPGYNEQFF
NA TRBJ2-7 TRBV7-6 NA TGTGCCAGCAGCCCAGGGGAGGGGAAGTCGGCCTACGAGCAGTACTTC CASSPGEGKSAYEQYF
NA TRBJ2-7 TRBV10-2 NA TGCGCCAGCACTGGACAGACCTACGAGCAGTACTTC CASTGQTYEQYF
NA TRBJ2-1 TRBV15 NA TGTGCCACCAGCAGAGGCCCGGCCGCGGATGAGCAGTTCTTC CATSRGPAADEQFF
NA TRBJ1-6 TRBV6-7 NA TGTGCCAGCAGTGAGGGACTCGGAAATTCACCCCTCCACTTT CASSEGLGNSPLHF
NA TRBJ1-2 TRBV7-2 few TGTGCCAGCAGCCCGACAGCCACTAACTATGGCTACACCTTC CASSPTATNYGYTF
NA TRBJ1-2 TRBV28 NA TGTGCCAGCAGTTTAGGGTTCTATGGCTACACCTTC CASSLGFYGYTF
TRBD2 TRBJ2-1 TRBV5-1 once TGCGCCAGCAGCTCCCCCAGTGGGGAGGGGCTTGAGCAGTTCTTC CASSSPSGEGLEQFF
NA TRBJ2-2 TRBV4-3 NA TGCGCCAGCAGCCAAGATTTCGGGGGCACCGGGGAGCTGTTTTTT CASSQDFGGTGELFF
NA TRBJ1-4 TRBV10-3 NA TGTGCCATCAGAGACCATGCAACTAATGAAAAACTGTTTTTT CAIRDHATNEKLFF
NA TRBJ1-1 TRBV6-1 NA TGTGCCAGCAGTTTTGGCGGGGGTGTCACTGAAGCTTTCTTT CASSFGGGVTEAFF
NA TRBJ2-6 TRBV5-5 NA TGTGCCAGCAGCTTATTATCGGCCAACGTCCTGACTTTC CASSLLSANVLTF
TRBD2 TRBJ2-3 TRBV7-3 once TGTGCCAGCAGCACATTGACTAGCGGGGGCGGCTCGGGAATGGATACGCAGTATTTT CASSTLTSGGGSGMDTQYF
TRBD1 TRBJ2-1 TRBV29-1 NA TGCAGCGTTGAAAGGGGACGGGACAGGGAAATTCGGTCCTACAATGAGCAGTTCTTC CSVERGRDREIRSYNEQFF
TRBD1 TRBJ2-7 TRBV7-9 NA TGTGCCAGCAGCGTAGCGGACAGGGTCTACGAGCAGTACTTC CASSVADRVYEQYF
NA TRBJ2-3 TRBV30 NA TGTGCCTGGAGTGTCGGTGATACGCAGTATTTT CAWSVGDTQYF
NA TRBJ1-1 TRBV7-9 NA TGTGCCAGCAGGGGGTCAAGGCTGGCTTTCTTT CASRGSRLAFF
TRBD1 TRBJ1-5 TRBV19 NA TGTGCCAGTAGTATAGACAGGGGGAGCAATCAGCCCCAGCATTTT CASSIDRGSNQPQHF
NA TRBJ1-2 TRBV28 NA TGTGCCAGCAGTTTATCCACCTTTTCTAACTATGGCTACACCTTC CASSLSTFSNYGYTF
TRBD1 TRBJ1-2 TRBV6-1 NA TGTGCCAGCAGTGAAGGGACAGGGGGCAACTATGGCTACACCTTC CASSEGTGGNYGYTF
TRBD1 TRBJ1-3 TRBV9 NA TGTGCCAGCAGCGTTTCGACAGGGGGCGCGTCAGGAGGAAACACCATATATTTT CASSVSTGGASGGNTIYF
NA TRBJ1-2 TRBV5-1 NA TGCGCCAGCAGCTTGGGTGGGGGAGCTAACTATGGCTACACCTTC CASSLGGGANYGYTF
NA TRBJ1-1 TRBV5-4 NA TGTGCCAGCAGCTTGTGGGCGGGCACTGAAGCTTTCTTT CASSLWAGTEAFF
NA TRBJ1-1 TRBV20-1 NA TGCAGTGCTAGCGGGCAACCCGAAGCTTTCTTT CSASGQPEAFF
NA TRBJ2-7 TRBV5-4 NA TGTGCCAGCAGCTTGGGGGGATGGGCCTACGAGCAGTACTTC CASSLGGWAYEQYF
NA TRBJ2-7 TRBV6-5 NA TGTGCCAGCAGTTACTCGGGACAAAACTACGAGCAGTACTTC CASSYSGQNYEQYF
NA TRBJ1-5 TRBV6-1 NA TGTGCCAGCAGTGATTTCGACTATAGCAATCAGCCCCAGCATTTT CASSDFDYSNQPQHF
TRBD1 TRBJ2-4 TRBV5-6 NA TGTGCCAGCAGCTTGGTGGGACAGGGGGCGGGAAACATTCAGTACTTC CASSLVGQGAGNIQYF
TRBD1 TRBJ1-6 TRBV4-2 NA TGTGCCAGCAGCCAAGAATTTGGACAGGGCGGGGATTCACCCCTCCACTTT CASSQEFGQGGDSPLHF
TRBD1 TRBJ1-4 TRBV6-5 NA TGTGCCAGCAGCTCCCGGGACAGCGGGAAAAAACTGTTTTTT CASSSRDSGKKLFF
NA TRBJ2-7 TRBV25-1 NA TGTGCCAGCAGAAAAGTACTGATTCCACTTGGGCACGAGCAGTACTTC CASRKVLIPLGHEQYF